One and the same sample provided the 9 T cell receptor beta chains below, sequenced in a study of OX40 agonist ivuxolimab in advanced cancers. Sequenced by immunoSEQ multiplex PCR; TCRdb stores in-frame clones only, minus some. The sample gives 20,000 or so clones, 77% of which show up once; approximately 16% is in the top ten. Source: CD4+ or CD8+ T cells sorted from blood, taken in a trial of the OX40 agonist ivuxolimab. These receptor sequences come from an adult with an advanced solid tumor such as melanoma, head and neck, liver or kidney cancer.

The chain employs TRBV2 and TRBJ1-2, with 8 bases identical to TRBD1. J was trimmed by 4 bases and V by 1 base; bases with no gene match: 5. CDR1 is SNHLY, CDR2 FYNNEI, per germline. There are 15 residues in the CDR3. Here the CDR3 DNA reads TGTGCCAGCAGTGAAGGGGGACAGGTGATCTATGGCTACACCTTC. Encoded protein: CASSEGGQVIYGYTF. The variable domain in full, completed from reference TRBV2 and TRBJ1-2, reads EPEVTQTPSHQVTQMGQEVILRCVPISNHLYFYWYRQILGQKVEFLVSFYNNEISEKSEIFDDQFSVERPDGSNFTLKIRSTKLEDSAMYFCASSEGGQVIYGYTFGSGTRLTVV.

By frequency in the sample, this clone is medium-sized. CDR3 bases: TGTGCCAGCAGCCTCGGACCTCGGGGGAACACTGAAGCTTTCTTT. Translation: CASSLGPRGNTEAFF. The chain couples TRBV14 to TRBJ1-1; D remains unclear. V lost 4 bases to trimming and J lost 1 base, with 13 bases between them. CDR1 is SGHDN and CDR2 is FVKESK in the germline V gene. The CDR3 is 15 amino acids.

The chain couples TRBV15 to TRBJ2-7; perhaps TRBD1 as D (6 bases). Germline-derived CDR1 and CDR2 are LNHNV and YYDKDF (reference sequence). The V end was cut by 2 bases, the J end by 0 bases, with 14 bases between. The CDR3 contains 16 residues. The CDR3 bases are TGTGCCACCAGCAGATCTGAGCAGGGGTACTCCTACGAGCAGTACTTC. This codes for CATSRSEQGYSYEQYF.

The rearrangement uses TRBV7-6 and TRBJ2-7; TRBD1 matches 10 bases. The germline V gene encodes CDR1 SGHVS and CDR2 FNYEAQ. CDR3 length: 15 amino acids. The V and J ends lost 1 base and 3 bases, in that order; junction bases with no gene match: 3. The CDR3 DNA follows: TGTGCCAGCAGCTTAGGGGGACAGGGGCGCTACGAGCAGTACTTC. Protein sequence: CASSLGGQGRYEQYF.

Comment on this clone: A far larger clone is off by one base, so a read error is likely. The rearrangement links TRBV27 to TRBJ2-7, with TRBD2 as a possible D gene (6 bases). Germline V gene data show CDR1 as MNHEY and CDR2 as SMNVEV (reference sequence). Trimming took 4 bases from V and 2 from J, leaving 15 bases between them. The CDR3 spans 15 residues. The CDR3 DNA follows: TGTGCCAGCAGTTCTATCCCGAGACTAGCCTACGAGCAGTACTTC. This translates into CASSSIPRLAYEQYF.

This clone was observed once. The J gene is TRBJ2-7, the V gene TRBV4-3, with D tentatively TRBD1 or TRBD2 (5 bases each). V shed 1 base and J shed 0 bases, with 10 bases lying between them. There are 15 residues in the CDR3. Per germline, CDR1 LGHNA and CDR2 YSLEER. CDR3 nucleotide sequence: TGCGCCAGCAGCCAAGCACAGGACTTCTCCTACGAGCAGTACTTC. This gives the protein CASSQAQDFSYEQYF.

The chain links TRBV4-1 to TRBJ2-3; maybe TRBD2 (6 bases). V was cut by 1 base and J by 2 bases, with 7 bases left in between. The CDR3 has 14 amino acids. Germline assignment: CDR1 MGHRA and CDR2 YSYEKL. The CDR3 is CASSQAGDTDTQYF. DNA of the CDR3: TGCGCCAGCAGCCAAGCGGGGGACACAGATACGCAGTATTTT.

The rearrangement joins TRBV7-2 to TRBJ2-7, with 11 bases lining up with TRBD2. The germline V gene encodes CDR1 SGHTA and CDR2 FQGNSA. The CDR3 covers 14 residues. V was pared by 5 bases and J by 9 bases, with 9 bases of the junction left unmatched. The CDR3 region has the DNA TGTGCCAGCAGCCCCGGGACTAGCGGCCTCTGGCAGTACTTC. Translating it yields CASSPGTSGLWQYF.

The chain couples TRBV7-8 to TRBJ2-3; 7 nucleotides match TRBD1. The V segment lost 4 bases and the J segment 2 bases; nucleotides outside the gene matches: 6. Germline CDR1 and CDR2: SGHVS and FQNEAQ. The CDR3 has 15 amino acids. The chain's CDR3 is CASSYTGAFTDTQYF. CDR3 nucleotide sequence: TGTGCCAGCAGCTATACAGGGGCGTTCACAGATACGCAGTATTTT.